The 6 T cell receptor beta chains below come from one sample, sequenced in a study of persistence of HIV-infected CD4 T cells. The stimulus was lysate of CMV-infected fibroblasts, around 10 ug/mL. CD40L/CD69 double-negative CD45RO-high memory CD4+ T cells were collected. Sequencing used immunoSEQ version 4 in survey mode. Here immunoSEQ multiplex PCR was the method, and the copy in TCRdb shows in-frame clones only, minus some. This table holds more than 30,000 clones, over 80% found once. These receptors' targets are unknown. The specimen was CD4+ T cells sorted from PBMCs after approximately 19-hour stimulation, collected from a patient who received antiretroviral therapy. The receptors were sampled from an adult man with HIV who was CMV-seropositive.

The V call is TRBV5-1, the J call TRBJ1-2; TRBD1 aligns across 7 bases. CDR3 length equals 15 residues. Germline values: CDR1 SGHRS, CDR2 YFSETQ. V was clipped by 4 bases and J by 7 bases; unmatched bases: 13. The CDR3, as DNA: TGCGCCAGCAGCCCATCAACGCTGACAGGGTCTGGCTACACCTTC. Translating it yields CASSPSTLTGSGYTF.

This rearrangement joins TRBV2 to TRBJ1-1; D call uncertain. The CDR3 extends over 16 amino acids. The V gene lost 3 bases and the J gene lost 0 bases, with 14 bases spanning the gap. Germline lookup yields CDR1 SNHLY and CDR2 FYNNEI. In DNA form, the CDR3 reads TGTGCCAGCAGTGATAAGGATGGGCGGTTGAACACTGAAGCTTTCTTT. This gives the protein CASSDKDGRLNTEAFF.

The gene calls are TRBV4-1 and TRBJ1-2, with D maybe TRBD1 (6 bases). Between the trimmed V and J ends, which lost 1 base and 4 bases, there was a span of 7 bases. This CDR3 has 13 amino acids. Germline CDR1 reads MGHRA; CDR2 reads YSYEKL. The CDR3 loop reads CASSQVGGYGYTF. The DNA of the CDR3 is TGCGCCAGCAGCCAAGTAGGGGGCTATGGCTACACCTTC.

This clone has only a few counts. The chain joins TRBV12-3 or TRBV12-4 to TRBJ1-5; D possibly corresponds to TRBD1 (6 bases). This CDR3 contains 12 residues. The germline V and J ends were trimmed by 6 bases and 9 bases, with 12 bases remaining between them. CDR3 in amino acids: CASRQGRGPQHF. The CDR3 nucleotides are TGTGCCAGCAGACAGGGAAGGGGGCCCCAGCATTTT.

This sequence joins TRBV5-1 and TRBJ2-2; possibly TRBD1 or TRBD2 for D (5 bases each). The germline V gene has CDR1 SGHRS and CDR2 YFSETQ. This CDR3 has 18 amino acids. V gave up 4 bases and J gave up 0 bases, with 19 bases separating them. CDR3 amino acids: CASSPEAGRRANTGELFF. CDR3 nucleotide sequence: TGCGCCAGCAGCCCTGAGGCAGGGAGAAGGGCGAACACCGGGGAGCTGTTTTTT. The full variable domain, in which reference TRBV5-1 and TRBJ2-2 provide the parts outside the CDR3, is KAGVTQTPRYLIKTRGQQVTLSCSPISGHRSVSWYQQTPGQGLQFLFEYFSETQRNKGNFPGRFSGRQFSNSRSEMNVSTLELGDSALYLCASSPEAGRRANTGELFFGEGSRLTVL.

The rearrangement uses TRBV10-2 and TRBJ1-2; D gene uncertain. Per germline, CDR1 WSHSY and CDR2 SAAADI. Trimming stripped 2 bases from V and 4 bases from J, with 14 bases between. The CDR3 is 15 residues long. CDR3 in DNA: TGCGCCAGCAGTGAGAGTCGGACTCGTTCCTATGGCTACACCTTC. The encoded protein is CASSESRTRSYGYTF.